The 16 T cell receptor beta chains below were found in one sample sequenced in a study of shared clonotypes between healthy human individuals. Sequenced by immunoSEQ multiplex PCR; TCRdb stores in-frame clones only, minus some. The table includes 2 million to 2.5 million clones, around 93% detected once. The sample was naive CD4+ T cells from PBMCs. Regarding subset: CD45RA+ positively selected. The receptors here all came from a man aged 18 to 30 in good health. Some clones in this sample may be carry-over from other donors' samples.

Comments on this clone: The sample carries other DNA sequences with the same CDR3. The chain links TRBV5-6 to TRBJ2-7; TRBD2 matches at 12 bases. CDR1 is SGHDT, CDR2 YYEEEE, per germline. J lost 0 bases, V lost 3 bases, and 1 base had no gene match. The CDR3 extends over 15 amino acids. The CDR3 protein is CASSWGLAGSYEQYF. The CDR3 DNA follows: TGTGCCAGCAGCTGGGGACTAGCGGGCTCCTACGAGCAGTACTTC.

Concerning this clone: The identical CDR3 is also encoded by other nucleotide sequences in the sample. This chain uses TRBV18 with TRBJ2-7; TRBD1 aligns across 11 bases. Germline CDR1 and CDR2: KGHSH and LQKENI. V shed 6 bases and J 4 bases; nucleotides not matched to a gene: 5. This CDR3 is built from 14 residues. The DNA of the CDR3 is TGTGCCAGCTCTCAGGACAGGGGGCTTTACGAGCAGTACTTC. It specifies CASSQDRGLYEQYF. Variable domain in full (rest from reference TRBV18 and TRBJ2-7): NAGVMQNPRHLVRRRGQEARLRCSPMKGHSHVYWYRQLPEEGLKFMVYLQKENIIDESGMPKERFSAEFPKEGPSILRIQQVVRGDSAAYFCASSQDRGLYEQYFGPGTRLTVT.

This clone was picked up a small number of times. One end of the junction varies from germline; a read error may be responsible. Distinct nucleotide sequences in the sample also encode this CDR3. The rearrangement links TRBV6-1 to TRBJ1-5, with D possibly TRBD1 on 6 matching bases. Germline V gene sequence: CDR1 MNHNS, CDR2 SASEGT. The CDR3 covers 12 residues. The CDR3 region is CASSEGGQPQHF. The CDR3, as DNA: TGTGCCAGCAGCGAAGGGGGGCAGCCCCAGCATTTT.

A note on this clone: The sample carries other DNA sequences with the same CDR3. The chain joins TRBV5-1 to TRBJ2-7; 11 nucleotides line up with TRBD1. Germline CDR1 and CDR2: SGHRS and YFSETQ. Trimming removed 4 bases from V and 0 bases from J; junction bases left unmatched: 3. The CDR3 is made up of 15 amino acids. The CDR3 region has the DNA TGCGCCAGCAGCCTCGGACAGGGGGCCTCCTACGAGCAGTACTTC. Translation: CASSLGQGASYEQYF.

The CDR3 is CASSLFGQFPETQYF. DNA of the CDR3: TGTGCCAGCAGTTTATTCGGGCAGTTTCCGGAGACCCAGTACTTC. The V gene is TRBV27, the J gene TRBJ2-5, with D hard to call. This CDR3 region has 15 residues. V was trimmed by 1 base and J by 5 bases, leaving 14 bases between them. The germline CDR1 and CDR2 sequences are MNHEY and SMNVEV (reference sequence).

The rearrangement links TRBV19 to TRBJ2-1, with D tentatively TRBD1 (6 bases). The CDR3 is 13 residues long. The V gene's germline CDR1 is LNHDA and CDR2 SQIVND (reference sequence). V shed 8 bases and J shed 3 bases, with 11 bases lying between them. The CDR3 DNA is TGTGCCAGTCAGGACAGAAACTACAATGAGCAGTTCTTC. This sequence encodes CASQDRNYNEQFF.

This chain uses TRBV7-9 with TRBJ1-5, with D perhaps matching TRBD1 (5 bases). The V gene's germline CDR1 is SEHNR and CDR2 FQNEAQ (reference sequence). The CDR3 sequence is 16 residues long. V was pared by 5 bases and J by 6 bases, with 20 bases between. CDR3 DNA: TGTGCCAGCAGCCCCGATGCCCAGGGTATGGGTCAGCCCCAGCATTTT. Translating gives CASSPDAQGMGQPQHF. The full variable domain, rest sourced from reference TRBV7-9 and TRBJ1-5, is DTGVSQNPRHKITKRGQNVTFRCDPISEHNRLYWYRQTLGQGPEFLTYFQNEAQLEKSRLLSDRFSAERPKGSFSTLEIQRTEQGDSAMYLCASSPDAQGMGQPQHFGDGTRLSIL.

The chain couples TRBV7-3 to TRBJ2-1, with 7 bases that match TRBD1. This CDR3 is 14 amino acids long. V lost 2 bases, J lost 9 bases, and 7 bases stayed unmatched. The germline CDR1 and CDR2 sequences are SGHTA and FQGTGA. The CDR3 protein is CASSLVRGQGEQFF. The CDR3 bases are TGTGCCAGCAGCTTAGTAAGGGGGCAGGGTGAGCAGTTCTTC.

The chain links TRBV15 to TRBJ2-3; 8 bases match TRBD2. CDR1 and CDR2 from the germline V gene are LNHNV and YYDKDF (reference sequence). Germline trimming cut 1 base from V and 5 bases from J; bases unmatched to any gene: 11. The CDR3 totals 17 residues. CDR3 DNA: TGTGCCACCAGCAGAGTCAGGGCGGGAGGCCTTCGAGATACGCAGTATTTT. It yields the protein CATSRVRAGGLRDTQYF.

This clone has a single count. The chain employs TRBV6-1 and TRBJ2-1, with 10 bases aligning to TRBD1. This CDR3 has 15 residues. Looked up from germline, CDR1 is MNHNS and CDR2 is SASEGT. Trimming cost V 6 bases and J 8 bases; bases outside gene matches: 10. CDR3 nucleotides: TGTGCCAGCAGATTGGACAGGGGGGTCGGCGATGAGCAGTTCTTC. This gives the protein CASRLDRGVGDEQFF.

The rearrangement joins TRBV5-4 to TRBJ1-1, with D maybe TRBD1 (5 bases). Germline CDR1 reads SGHNT; CDR2 reads YYREEE (reference sequence). The V end was cut by 4 bases, the J end by 1 base, with 11 bases between. CDR3 length: 14 residues. The chain's CDR3 is CASSRGAGNTEAFF. The CDR3 region has the DNA TGTGCCAGCAGCCGCGGGGCGGGGAACACTGAAGCTTTCTTT.

The V and J genes are TRBV18 and TRBJ2-1; D is unclear. V lost 2 bases and J 5 bases, leaving 16 bases between the germline ends. The CDR3 covers 16 residues. Germline lookup yields CDR1 KGHSH and CDR2 LQKENI. CDR3 sequence: CASSPWRLRQDNEQFF. CDR3 nucleotides: TGTGCCAGCTCACCATGGCGGCTACGTCAAGACAATGAGCAGTTCTTC.

This clone was recorded once. The CDR3 spells CASSGTSGRGYSYEQYF. The DNA for the CDR3 is TGTGCCAGCAGCGGGACTAGCGGGAGGGGTTACTCCTACGAGCAGTACTTC. V is TRBV7-9 and J is TRBJ2-7; TRBD2 agrees at 16 bases. The CDR3 contains 17 residues. The germline gives CDR1 SEHNR, CDR2 FQNEAQ (reference sequence). Trimming took 5 bases from V and 0 from J; bases not matched to a gene: 4. Based on the CDR3 plus reference TRBV7-9 and TRBJ2-7, the full variable domain is DTGVSQNPRHKITKRGQNVTFRCDPISEHNRLYWYRQTLGQGPEFLTYFQNEAQLEKSRLLSDRFSAERPKGSFSTLEIQRTEQGDSAMYLCASSGTSGRGYSYEQYFGPGTRLTVT.

The rearrangement links TRBV11-3 to TRBJ2-1, with a possible D match to TRBD1 (5 bases). Trimming took off 5 bases at V and 0 bases at J, with 11 bases between the two ends. The CDR3 totals 15 residues. Germline CDR1 and CDR2: SGHNT and YENEEA. Here the CDR3 reads CASSPRQSSYNEQFF. The CDR3 bases are TGTGCCAGCAGCCCGAGACAGAGCTCCTACAATGAGCAGTTCTTC.

The count of this clone is one. The V gene is TRBV4-2, the J gene TRBJ2-1; the D is unclear. Germline V CDR1 and CDR2: LGHNA, YNFKEQ. The CDR3 has 17 residues. Between the trimmed V and J ends, which lost 0 bases and 0 bases, there was a span of 12 bases. As DNA, the CDR3 is TGTGCCAGCAGCCAAGAGGGGTCCCCCAGCTCCTACAATGAGCAGTTCTTC. Translation gives CASSQEGSPSSYNEQFF.

The genes are TRBV18 and TRBJ2-1; no clear D gene. Germline-derived CDR1 and CDR2 are KGHSH and LQKENI. The CDR3 extends over 13 amino acids. Trimming took off 6 bases at V and 9 bases at J, with 15 bases between the two ends. The CDR3 coding sequence is TGTGCCAGCTCGCTTACCATGGAAAGTGAGCAGTTCTTC. It is translated as CASSLTMESEQFF.